The text below deals with one T cell receptor (beta chain). The data are from a study of T cells expressing NK-cell markers. TCRdb reprocessed the 5' RACE reads; each CDR3 protein has one entry and no DNA is given. The sample holds some 300,000 distinct CDR3 sequences. This sequence was found in a man aged 18 to 29 in good health. Sequenced material: blood T cells: a sorted CD56 or NKG2C T cell subset, CD4+ or CD8+ T cells, or bulk PBMC T cells (not recorded which).

The CDR3 reads CSARGTSRTEAFF. The chain recombines TRBV20-1 with TRBJ1-1. There are 13 residues in the CDR3. Per germline, CDR1 DFQATT and CDR2 SNEGSKA (reference sequence).